A selection of T cell receptor beta chains follows, all from one sample in a study of CD8 T cells in Susac syndrome. MiXCR, applied by TCRdb to the immunoSEQ multiplex PCR reads, yields one record per CDR3 protein. The table records 150,000 to 200,000 distinct CDR3 sequences, about 94% of them present only once. The specimen was CD4+ T cells from PBMCs. These receptors came from a human donor in good health. CDR3s include the opening cysteine and the closing phenylalanine or tryptophan. Each record gives: V gene, D gene, J gene, clone size, CDR3 DNA, CDR3 protein. The D gene is left open where the match is weak. The size field is filled for only some rows; it gives once, few, many or a size class.

V gene: TRBV30
D gene: TRBD2
J gene: TRBJ2-2
clone size: -
CDR3 DNA: TGTGCCTGGAGGCCCAGACTAGCGGCACGCACCGGGGAGCTGTTTTTT
CDR3 protein: CAWRPRLAARTGELFF

V gene: TRBV18
D gene: -
J gene: TRBJ1-5
clone size: -
CDR3 DNA: TGTGCCAGCACGTTCGGGGACGCAAATCAGCCCCAGCATTTT
CDR3 protein: CASTFGDANQPQHF

V gene: TRBV27
D gene: -
J gene: TRBJ1-2
clone size: once
CDR3 DNA: TGTGCCAGCAGTTCAGCGGTGGGAGGCTACACCTTC
CDR3 protein: CASSSAVGGYTF

V gene: TRBV20-1
D gene: TRBD2
J gene: TRBJ2-1
clone size: -
CDR3 DNA: TGCAGTGCTAGTTCCAGACTAGCGGTTCACAATGAGCAGTTCTTC
CDR3 protein: CSASSRLAVHNEQFF

V gene: TRBV7-6
D gene: -
J gene: TRBJ2-3
clone size: -
CDR3 DNA: TGTGCCAGCAGCTTATTGCTTGGAGGGGATACGCAGTATTTT
CDR3 protein: CASSLLLGGDTQYF

V gene: TRBV9
D gene: -
J gene: TRBJ1-2
clone size: -
CDR3 DNA: TGTGCCAGCAGCGTAGAACAGGGAAGCTATGGCTACACCTTC
CDR3 protein: CASSVEQGSYGYTF

V gene: TRBV20-1
D gene: TRBD2
J gene: TRBJ2-1
clone size: -
CDR3 DNA: TGCAGTGCTAGAAGTCTAGCGGGAGCGAGAGGATACAATGAGCAGTTCTTC
CDR3 protein: CSARSLAGARGYNEQFF

V gene: TRBV18
D gene: -
J gene: TRBJ2-5
clone size: -
CDR3 DNA: TGTGCCAGCTCAATGACTAGTGTCCAAGAGACCCAGTACTTC
CDR3 protein: CASSMTSVQETQYF

V gene: TRBV5-6
D gene: -
J gene: TRBJ2-7
clone size: -
CDR3 DNA: TGTGCCAGCAGCTCGTTGGGTACAGAGCACTACGAGCAGTACTTC
CDR3 protein: CASSSLGTEHYEQYF

V gene: TRBV20-1
D gene: TRBD2
J gene: TRBJ2-7
clone size: -
CDR3 DNA: TGCAGTGCTACTAAACGGGGAGGGATCTACGAGCAGTACTTC
CDR3 protein: CSATKRGGIYEQYF

V gene: TRBV29-1
D gene: -
J gene: TRBJ2-2
clone size: -
CDR3 DNA: TGCAGCGTTGCCCCTTCTGGCCCCGGGGAGCTGTTTTTT
CDR3 protein: CSVAPSGPGELFF

V gene: TRBV4-3
D gene: TRBD2
J gene: TRBJ2-1
clone size: -
CDR3 DNA: TGCGCCAGCAGCCAAGATCGACTAGCGGGCGATGAGCAGTTCTTC
CDR3 protein: CASSQDRLAGDEQFF

V gene: TRBV29-1
D gene: TRBD2
J gene: TRBJ2-1
clone size: -
CDR3 DNA: TGCAGCCTAAACGACGGGAGGGCCACTCATGAGCAGTTCTTC
CDR3 protein: CSLNDGRATHEQFF

V gene: TRBV30
D gene: -
J gene: TRBJ1-4
clone size: -
CDR3 DNA: TGTGCCTGGGCGCCCGGTAATGAAAAACTGTTTTTT
CDR3 protein: CAWAPGNEKLFF

V gene: TRBV14
D gene: -
J gene: TRBJ2-3
clone size: -
CDR3 DNA: TGTGCCAGCAGCCAAACGGGAGTGGGAGATACGCAGTATTTT
CDR3 protein: CASSQTGVGDTQYF

V gene: TRBV30
D gene: -
J gene: TRBJ1-1
clone size: -
CDR3 DNA: TGTGCCTGGAATCCCTCAGAGGACACTGAAGCTTTCTTT
CDR3 protein: CAWNPSEDTEAFF

V gene: TRBV25-1
D gene: -
J gene: TRBJ1-2
clone size: -
CDR3 DNA: TGTGCCAGCAGTGAATTAGGCTTCCACGCTCCCAACTATGGCTACACCTTC
CDR3 protein: CASSELGFHAPNYGYTF

V gene: TRBV7-9
D gene: -
J gene: TRBJ1-1
clone size: -
CDR3 DNA: TGTGCCAGCAGCTTGACAGTAAGTGAAGCTTTCTTT
CDR3 protein: CASSLTVSEAFF

V gene: TRBV20-1
D gene: -
J gene: TRBJ2-7
clone size: -
CDR3 DNA: TGCAGTGCTAGAGATGCCAGAGGTAACGAGCAGTACTTC
CDR3 protein: CSARDARGNEQYF

V gene: TRBV24-1
D gene: TRBD1
J gene: TRBJ1-5
clone size: -
CDR3 DNA: TGTGCCACCAGTGGACAGGGCCATCAGCCCCAGCATTTT
CDR3 protein: CATSGQGHQPQHF

V gene: TRBV19
D gene: -
J gene: TRBJ1-5
clone size: -
CDR3 DNA: TGTGCCAGTCACTCCCCCGCAAGCAATCAGCCCCAGCATTTT
CDR3 protein: CASHSPASNQPQHF

V gene: TRBV5-1
D gene: -
J gene: TRBJ2-2
clone size: -
CDR3 DNA: TGCGCCAGCAGCTTGGATGGGTTGGGGCTACCATCCGGGGAGCTGTTTTTT
CDR3 protein: CASSLDGLGLPSGELFF

V gene: TRBV14
D gene: -
J gene: TRBJ2-1
clone size: -
CDR3 DNA: TGTGCCAGCAGCCAAGTTGGCAGGGGGGGTGAGCAGTTCTTC
CDR3 protein: CASSQVGRGGEQFF

V gene: TRBV11-2
D gene: TRBD2
J gene: TRBJ2-1
clone size: once
CDR3 DNA: TGTGCCAGCAGCTTAGGGGAGGTAGCGGGAGTTGAGCAGTTCTTC
CDR3 protein: CASSLGEVAGVEQFF

V gene: TRBV3-1
D gene: TRBD2
J gene: TRBJ2-3
clone size: -
CDR3 DNA: TGTGCCAGCAGCCCCTACGGCCTAGCGGGAACTAAGAGGGGCACAGATACGCAGTATTTT
CDR3 protein: CASSPYGLAGTKRGTDTQYF

V gene: TRBV29-1
D gene: -
J gene: TRBJ2-1
clone size: -
CDR3 DNA: TGCAGCGTTGGGAGGGCCATGGAGAGTGAGCAGTTCTTC
CDR3 protein: CSVGRAMESEQFF

V gene: TRBV30
D gene: -
J gene: TRBJ1-1
clone size: -
CDR3 DNA: TGTGCCTGGGATTGGCTAGGGTACACTGAAGCTTTCTTT
CDR3 protein: CAWDWLGYTEAFF

V gene: TRBV7-9
D gene: -
J gene: TRBJ2-5
clone size: -
CDR3 DNA: TGTGCCAGCAGCTCTCCGGGGGAGCCCCAAGAGACCCAGTACTTC
CDR3 protein: CASSSPGEPQETQYF

V gene: TRBV6-5
D gene: -
J gene: TRBJ1-1
clone size: -
CDR3 DNA: TGTGCCAGCAGTCCTAGAGGGGACCGGGCTTTCTTT
CDR3 protein: CASSPRGDRAFF

V gene: TRBV2
D gene: TRBD1
J gene: TRBJ2-7
clone size: -
CDR3 DNA: TGTGCCAGCGTCGACAGGGGTTCCTACGAGCAGTACTTC
CDR3 protein: CASVDRGSYEQYF

V gene: TRBV15
D gene: -
J gene: TRBJ2-7
clone size: -
CDR3 DNA: TGTGCCACCAGCAGAGGGGACACGACCTACGAGCAGTACTTC
CDR3 protein: CATSRGDTTYEQYF

V gene: TRBV14
D gene: -
J gene: TRBJ1-2
clone size: -
CDR3 DNA: TGTGCCAGCAGCCGACGGGGGGTGTCTACCTATGGCTACACCTTC
CDR3 protein: CASSRRGVSTYGYTF

V gene: TRBV25-1
D gene: -
J gene: TRBJ2-7
clone size: -
CDR3 DNA: TGTGCCAGCAGTGACGAGGGTCTCTGGCAGTACTTC
CDR3 protein: CASSDEGLWQYF

V gene: TRBV2
D gene: TRBD2
J gene: TRBJ2-3
clone size: -
CDR3 DNA: TGTGCCAGCAGTGAAGGGGCTAGCGGAAGCACAGATACGCAGTATTTT
CDR3 protein: CASSEGASGSTDTQYF

V gene: TRBV30
D gene: -
J gene: TRBJ2-1
clone size: -
CDR3 DNA: TGTGCCTGGAGTGTTGGGGCTTCCTACAATGAGCAGTTCTTC
CDR3 protein: CAWSVGASYNEQFF

V gene: TRBV11-1
D gene: TRBD2
J gene: TRBJ2-1
clone size: -
CDR3 DNA: TGTGCCAGCCGTCGGGCTAGCGGCTACAATGAGCAGTTCTTC
CDR3 protein: CASRRASGYNEQFF

V gene: TRBV25-1
D gene: TRBD1
J gene: TRBJ2-1
clone size: once
CDR3 DNA: TGTGCCAGCAGTGAATGGGCAGGGGGCTACAATGAGCAGTTCTTC
CDR3 protein: CASSEWAGGYNEQFF

V gene: TRBV30
D gene: TRBD2
J gene: TRBJ2-7
clone size: once
CDR3 DNA: TGTGCCTGGAGTGGACTAGCGGTCTACGAGCAGTACTTC
CDR3 protein: CAWSGLAVYEQYF

V gene: TRBV14
D gene: TRBD2
J gene: TRBJ2-1
clone size: -
CDR3 DNA: TGTGCCAGCAGCCAAGAGTGGGGGGGGACTAACTACAATGAGCAGTTCTTC
CDR3 protein: CASSQEWGGTNYNEQFF

V gene: TRBV27
D gene: -
J gene: TRBJ1-1
clone size: -
CDR3 DNA: TGTGCCAGCAGTTCTGCAGGGAGAGGTGAAGCTTTCTTT
CDR3 protein: CASSSAGRGEAFF

V gene: TRBV11-2
D gene: TRBD2
J gene: TRBJ2-1
clone size: -
CDR3 DNA: TGTGCCAGCAGCTTTCAGCGGGAGGGCGAGCAGTTCTTC
CDR3 protein: CASSFQREGEQFF

V gene: TRBV7-2
D gene: TRBD1
J gene: TRBJ1-5
clone size: -
CDR3 DNA: TGTGCCAGCAGCTTAGCGGACAGGGATAGTCAGCCCCAGCATTTT
CDR3 protein: CASSLADRDSQPQHF

V gene: TRBV23-1
D gene: TRBD1
J gene: TRBJ1-2
clone size: -
CDR3 DNA: TGCGCCAGCAGTCAAAAGACAGGGATATCAGACTACACCTTC
CDR3 protein: CASSQKTGISDYTF

V gene: TRBV18
D gene: -
J gene: TRBJ2-3
clone size: -
CDR3 DNA: TGTGCCAGCTCACCACAGAAGACAGATACGCAGTATTTT
CDR3 protein: CASSPQKTDTQYF

V gene: TRBV25-1
D gene: -
J gene: TRBJ1-2
clone size: -
CDR3 DNA: TGTGCCAGCAGTGAATATCCTAACGGTGGCTACACCTTC
CDR3 protein: CASSEYPNGGYTF

V gene: TRBV12-5
D gene: -
J gene: TRBJ1-1
clone size: -
CDR3 DNA: TGTGCTAGTGGTTTGTCACCGAACACTGAAGCTTTCTTT
CDR3 protein: CASGLSPNTEAFF

V gene: TRBV24-1
D gene: -
J gene: TRBJ1-2
clone size: -
CDR3 DNA: TGTGCCACCAGTGATCCAGGGGTTGGCTACACCTTC
CDR3 protein: CATSDPGVGYTF

V gene: TRBV7-2
D gene: -
J gene: TRBJ2-3
clone size: once
CDR3 DNA: TGTGCCAGCAGCTTACGTTCCAGCGTCACAGATACGCAGTATTTT
CDR3 protein: CASSLRSSVTDTQYF

V gene: TRBV5-6
D gene: -
J gene: TRBJ2-7
clone size: -
CDR3 DNA: TGTGCCAGCAGCAGAAGGAGGGGCCCGTCCTACGAGCAGTACTTC
CDR3 protein: CASSRRRGPSYEQYF

V gene: TRBV15
D gene: -
J gene: TRBJ2-3
clone size: -
CDR3 DNA: TGTGCCACCAGCAGAGAGGGTAGCACAGATACGCAGTATTTT
CDR3 protein: CATSREGSTDTQYF